These 10 T cell receptor beta chains came from one sample sequenced in a study of T cells in women clearing cervical HPV infection. Using immunoSEQ multiplex PCR, the repertoire was profiled, and TCRdb retains in-frame clones only, with some absent. The sample table includes roughly 25,000 clones. Sequenced: blood buffy coat. These TCRs come from a woman aged 18 to 75 with a cervical HPV16 infection that either progressed to CIN3+ or cleared (not recorded which).

Concerning this clone itself: The read ends 3 residues early relative to the CDR3; the germline J gene fills the gap. At the DNA level, this CDR3 is encoded by other sequences in the same sample as well. The gene calls are TRBV2 and TRBJ2-2, with 7 bases identical to TRBD2. The germline V gene encodes CDR1 SNHLY and CDR2 FYNNEI. This CDR3 region has 15 residues. CDR3 sequence: CASRGGETGANVLFF. The CDR3 DNA, read in part, is TGTGCCAGCAGGGGGGGGGAAACTGGGGCCAACGTG.

With regard to this clone: Read data end 3 residues before the CDR3 end; the end is taken from the germline J gene. The chain carries TRBV19 and TRBJ1-5, with 7 bases identical to TRBD1. Per germline, CDR1 LNHDA and CDR2 SQIVND (reference sequence). Trimming took 5 bases from V and 3 from J; bases not matched to a gene: 7. The CDR3 sequence is 15 residues long. CDR3 residues: CASSARDRDNQPQHF. The covered CDR3 bases are TGTGCCAGTAGTGCCCGGGACAGAGACAATCAGCCC.

About this clone itself: The CDR3 is cut off 3 residues early in the read; its end comes from the germline J gene. This chain uses TRBV19 with TRBJ1-6; D is ambiguous. Germline V gene lookup returns CDR1 LNHDA and CDR2 SQIVND (reference sequence). Trimming pared 3 bases from V and 0 bases from J, leaving 9 bases between. The CDR3 has 16 amino acids. The CDR3 loop reads CASSMMSRSYNSPLHF. CDR3 bases read: TGTGCCAGTAGTATGATGTCGCGCTCCTATAATTCACCC.

About this clone: The CDR3 extends 3 residues past the end of the read, so its final part is completed from the germline J gene. V is TRBV18 and J is TRBJ2-5; no clear D. The CDR3 runs to 13 residues. Germline V gene data show CDR1 as KGHSH and CDR2 as LQKENI. With 3 bases removed from V and 4 bases from J, the gap between germline ends came to 9 bases. The CDR3 DNA, read in part, is TGTGCCAGCTCACCCACGCAGAGAGAGACC. It yields the protein CASSPTQRET. The whole CDR3 is CASSPTQRETQYF.

As concerns this clone: The read terminates 3 residues ahead of where the CDR3 ends, so the germline J gene completes it. The chain uses TRBV5-8 and TRBJ2-6; a possible D gene is TRBD1 (6 bases). CDR1 and CDR2 from the germline V gene are SGHTS and YDEGEE. The CDR3 has 15 amino acids. V was pared by 4 bases and J by 4 bases, with 12 bases between. CDR3 DNA (partial): TGTGCCAGCAGCCTCTACAGGGCAGGGGCCAACGTC. Amino acids: CASSLYRAGANV. The CDR3 reads in full as CASSLYRAGANVLTF. The whole variable domain, remainder taken from reference TRBV5-8 and TRBJ2-6, is EAGVTQSPTHLIKTRGQQATLRCSPISGHTSVYWYQQALGLGLQFLLWYDEGEERNRGNFPPRFSGRQFPNYSSELNVNALELEDSALYLCASSLYRAGANVLTFGAGSRLTVL.

The CDR3 DNA, read in part, is TGCGCCAGCAGCTATCCTGACAGGGTCTACGAG. It specifies CASSYPDRVYE. The whole CDR3 sequence reads CASSYPDRVYEQYF. The chain couples TRBV5-1 to TRBJ2-7, with 7 bases lining up with TRBD1. The sequenced fragment ends 3 residues before the CDR3 boundary, so the rest is inferred from the germline J gene. This CDR3 region has 14 residues. V shed 3 bases, J shed 3 bases, and the junction held 6 bases outside the gene matches. Germline loops: CDR1 SGHRS, CDR2 YFSETQ.

Note on this clone: Read sequence stops 3 residues before the CDR3 end, and the germline J gene provides the missing end. This chain connects TRBV19 to TRBJ2-7, with D maybe TRBD1 (6 bases). The V end lost 4 bases, the J end lost 3 bases, and 19 bases lay between the germline ends. The CDR3 runs 16 residues. Germline-derived CDR1 and CDR2 are LNHDA and SQIVND (reference sequence). The CDR3: CASSTIPGTLVYEQYF. The CDR3 bases that were read are TGTGCCAGTAGTACTATCCCCGGGACACTTGTCTACGAG.

In regard to this clone: The read ends 3 residues early relative to the CDR3; the germline J gene fills the gap. The gene calls are TRBV6-4 and TRBJ1-1; 7 bases are a match to TRBD1. The CDR3 is made up of 12 amino acids. The germline V gene encodes CDR1 MRHNA and CDR2 SNTAGT. CDR3 region: CASRNRGGEAFF. The DNA read from the CDR3 is TGTGCCAGCAGAAACAGGGGAGGAGAA.

On this clone: The read falls 3 residues short of the CDR3 end, and the missing part is taken from the germline J gene. V is TRBV19 and J is TRBJ2-3; tentatively, D is TRBD2 (6 bases). This CDR3 has 15 amino acids. CDR1 is LNHDA and CDR2 is SQIVND in the germline V gene (reference sequence). Partial CDR3 DNA: TGTGCCAGTAACGAGGGGAGGATGGGCAATCAGCCG. Its translation: CASNEGRMGNQP. The whole CDR3 sequence is CASNEGRMGNQPQYF.

Concerning this clone itself: The read is 3 residues too short to cover the CDR3 end, so that end is filled in from the germline J gene. The rearrangement joins TRBV18 to TRBJ2-1; 8 bases match TRBD1. CDR3 length equals 14 residues. V gave up 5 bases and J gave up 5 bases; unmatched junction bases: 5. Germline lookup yields CDR1 KGHSH and CDR2 LQKENI. CDR3 loop: CASSKTGVHNEQFF. Incomplete CDR3 DNA: TGTGCCAGCTCAAAGACAGGGGTCCACAATGAG.